This paragraph reports one TCR beta chain. The antigen remains unidentified. TCRdb passed the 5' RACE reads through MiXCR, listing each CDR3 protein once. The sample gives almost 550,000 distinct CDR3 sequences, about a fifth of which show up once; around 13% is in the top ten. The data were obtained in a study of T-cell memory formation after mild COVID-19. Overall study: The two donors had largely donor-specific TCR clusters.

Findings and caveats of the study: Whereas later expanders leaned CD4+, clones contracting day 15 to 85 showed a balanced CD4/CD8 makeup. Researchers report contracting CD4+ clones mostly in CM and EM, with CD8+ clones in EMRA. Whether day 37 second-wave clones are SARS-CoV-2-specific was not confirmed.

CDR3 length: 13 amino acids. The V gene's germline CDR1 is GTSNPN and CDR2 SVGIG (reference sequence). Trimming took 4 bases from V and 4 from J; bases not matched to a gene: 4. The source of this sequence is an adult woman who had mild COVID-19 (a few samples of this study predate the infection). Cell type and time point are not known. The chain uses TRBV30 and TRBJ1-1, with 9 positions matching TRBD1. Sequencing was carried out using PBMCs or a T cell subset sorted from them (not recorded which). CDR3 protein: CAWKGQGGTEAFF. Here the CDR3 DNA reads TGTGCCTGGAAGGGACAGGGCGGCACTGAAGCTTTCTTT.